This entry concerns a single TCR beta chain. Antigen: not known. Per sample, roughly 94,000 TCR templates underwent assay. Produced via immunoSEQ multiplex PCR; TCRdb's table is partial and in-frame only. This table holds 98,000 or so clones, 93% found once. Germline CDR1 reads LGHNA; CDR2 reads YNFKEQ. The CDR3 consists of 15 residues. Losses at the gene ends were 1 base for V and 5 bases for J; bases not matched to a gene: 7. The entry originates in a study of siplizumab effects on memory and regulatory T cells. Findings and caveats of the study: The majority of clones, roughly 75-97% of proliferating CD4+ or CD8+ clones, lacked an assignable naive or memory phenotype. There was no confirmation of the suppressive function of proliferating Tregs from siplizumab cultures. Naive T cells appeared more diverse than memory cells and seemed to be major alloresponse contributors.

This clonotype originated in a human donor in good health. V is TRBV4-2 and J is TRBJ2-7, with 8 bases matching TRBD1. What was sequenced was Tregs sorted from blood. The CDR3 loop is CASSQGDRRMDEQYF. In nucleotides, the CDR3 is TGTGCCAGCAGCCAAGGGGACAGGCGTATGGACGAGCAGTACTTC.